Below are 27 T cell receptor beta chains sequenced from a single sample in a study of blood T cell repertoires in COVID-19. The data were produced by immunoSEQ multiplex PCR, yet TCRdb's version contains in-frame clones alone and is incomplete. The sample holds a few hundred thousand clones, more than 75% seen once. Material for sequencing was PBMCs or T cells enriched from blood (not recorded which). These receptors originate from a man aged 25-45 years with acute COVID-19.

V and J are TRBV9 and TRBJ2-1; TRBD2 agrees at 8 bases. CDR3 length: 15 residues. Losses at the gene ends were 5 bases for V and 5 bases for J; bases not matched to a gene: 9. CDR1 is SGDLS, CDR2 YYNGEE, per germline. CDR3 DNA: TGTGCCAGCAGGGGAGGCGGGGGGCAGCACAATGAGCAGTTCTTC. Protein sequence: CASRGGGGQHNEQFF.

V and J are TRBV7-2 and TRBJ1-4; unclear D gene. Germline V lookup: CDR1 SGHTA, CDR2 FQGNSA. The CDR3 runs to 13 residues. The V end lost 0 bases, the J end lost 13 bases, and 12 bases lay between the germline ends. CDR3 DNA: TGTGCCAGCAGCTTAGCGGCGGGGAATAGACTGTTTTTT. This sequence encodes CASSLAAGNRLFF.

V and J are TRBV15 and TRBJ1-2; tentative D call: TRBD1 (6 bases). CDR3 length: 15 residues. Per germline, CDR1 LNHNV and CDR2 YYDKDF (reference sequence). V lost 1 base, J lost 0 bases, and 9 bases lay in between. The CDR3 DNA sequence: TGTGCCACCAGCAGAGGGACAGCTGCTAACTATGGCTACACCTTC. This gives the protein CATSRGTAANYGYTF.

The chain recombines TRBV6-5 with TRBJ2-1; 9 bases match TRBD2. CDR3 size: 14 residues. The V and J ends lost 6 bases and 2 bases, in that order; junction bases with no gene match: 2. Germline CDR1 MNHEY, CDR2 SVGAGI. The CDR3 DNA sequence: TGTGCCAGCAGCAAGCGGGGGGCCTACAATGAGCAGTTCTTC. This codes for CASSKRGAYNEQFF.

The CDR3 loop is CAWAGTGWAKLFF. As DNA, the CDR3 is TGTGCCTGGGCCGGGACAGGGTGGGCAAAACTGTTTTTT. This rearrangement joins TRBV30 to TRBJ1-4, with 9 bases lining up with TRBD1. The CDR3 runs 13 residues. V lost 5 bases and J lost 10; bases outside the gene matches: 8. CDR1 is GTSNPN, CDR2 SVGIG, per germline (reference sequence). Drawing the rest from reference TRBV30 and TRBJ1-4, the complete variable domain is SQTIHQWPATLVQPVGSPLSLECTVEGTSNPNLYWYRQAAGRGLQLLFYSVGIGQISSEVPQNLSASRPQDRQFILSSKKLLLSDSGFYLCAWAGTGWAKLFFGSGTQLSVL.

V is TRBV27 and J is TRBJ2-2, with TRBD1 matching over 8 bases. CDR3 size: 16 residues. V shed 5 bases and J 2 bases; nucleotides not matched to a gene: 7. The germline V gene encodes CDR1 MNHEY and CDR2 SMNVEV (reference sequence). CDR3 coding DNA: TGTGCCAGCAGTCCTGGACAGGGTGAAAACACCGGGGAGCTGTTTTTT. Translation: CASSPGQGENTGELFF.

V is TRBV7-9 and J is TRBJ2-3; 9 bases line up with TRBD2. Looked up from germline, CDR1 is SEHNR and CDR2 is FQNEAQ (reference sequence). V shed 5 bases and J 0 bases; nucleotides not matched to a gene: 6. This CDR3 has 16 amino acids. The CDR3 DNA reads as TGTGCCAGCAGCCCACCGGGACTAGCTAGCACAGATACGCAGTATTTT. Translation gives CASSPPGLASTDTQYF.

The chain couples TRBV27 to TRBJ2-2, with 8 bases aligning to TRBD1. This CDR3 is 14 amino acids long. With 10 bases clipped from V and 3 bases from J, the junction kept 7 bases outside the gene matches. Per germline, CDR1 MNHEY and CDR2 SMNVEV (reference sequence). The CDR3 reads CATQSRGHTGELFF. For the CDR3, the DNA is TGTGCCACCCAATCCAGGGGGCACACCGGGGAGCTGTTTTTT.

V usage is TRBV11-3 and J usage is TRBJ1-1, with D perhaps matching TRBD1 (6 bases). This CDR3 comprises 15 residues. The V end was cut by 7 bases, the J end by 4 bases, with 19 bases between. Germline V lookup: CDR1 SGHNT, CDR2 YENEEA. DNA of the CDR3: TGTGCCAGCACCTCGGCGGGTGGGGGCGGCACTGAAGCTTTCTTT. Its translation is CASTSAGGGGTEAFF.

The V gene is TRBV7-9, the J gene TRBJ2-5; possibly TRBD2 for D (6 bases). Germline values: CDR1 SEHNR, CDR2 FQNEAQ (reference sequence). The CDR3 spans 14 residues. V was cut by 2 bases and J by 5 bases, with 12 bases left in between. CDR3 DNA sequence: TGTGCCAGCAGCTTAATTCGGGGGATGGAGACCCAGTACTTC. Its protein is CASSLIRGMETQYF.

The chain links TRBV5-1 to TRBJ2-7, with TRBD1 matching over 8 bases. CDR3 length: 13 amino acids. CDR1 and CDR2 (germline): SGHRS, YFSETQ. V shed 4 bases and J 6 bases; nucleotides not matched to a gene: 6. CDR3 region: CASSPDRAGEQYF. The CDR3 bases are TGCGCCAGCAGCCCGGACAGGGCGGGCGAGCAGTACTTC.

The rearrangement links TRBV6-5 to TRBJ1-6; no definite D call. The CDR3 length is 13 residues. V was shortened by 4 bases and J by 4 bases, with 5 bases between the two germline ends. Germline V gives CDR1 MNHEY, CDR2 SVGAGI. CDR3 in DNA: TGTGCCAGCAGTTCCACTTATAATTCACCCCTCCACTTT. Translated: CASSSTYNSPLHF.

This chain uses TRBV5-4 with TRBJ1-1; perhaps TRBD1 as D (5 bases). V was cut by 5 bases and J by 2 bases, with 13 bases left in between. This CDR3 has 14 amino acids. Germline V gene lookup returns CDR1 SGHNT and CDR2 YYREEE (reference sequence). Here the CDR3 DNA reads TGTGCCAGCAGTCGTCAGGGAAAAAACACTGAAGCTTTCTTT. Translating gives CASSRQGKNTEAFF.

The chain combines TRBV19 with TRBJ1-2; D is undetermined. The CDR3 consists of 15 residues. V lost 0 bases and J lost 3, with 11 bases in between. In germline, CDR1 is LNHDA, CDR2 SQIVND (reference sequence). The DNA of the CDR3 is TGTGCCAGTAGTATAGATCCTCGGGTCTACTATGGCTACACCTTC. Translated: CASSIDPRVYYGYTF.

The chain is built from TRBV5-5 and TRBJ1-2; maybe TRBD1 (6 bases). This CDR3 region has 12 residues. V lost 2 bases and J 7 bases, leaving 9 bases between the germline ends. Germline-derived CDR1 and CDR2 are SGHKS and YYEKEE (reference sequence). CDR3 bases: TGTGCCAGCAGCTTACGACAGGCTGGCTACACCTTC. Residues: CASSLRQAGYTF.

The CDR3 spells CASSYRRSSYEQYF. For the CDR3, the DNA is TGTGCCAGCAGTTACAGGCGATCCTCCTACGAGCAGTACTTC. The genes are TRBV27 and TRBJ2-7, with D maybe TRBD1 (5 bases). Germline CDR1 and CDR2: MNHEY and SMNVEV (reference sequence). This CDR3 region has 14 residues. The ends were cut back, 4 bases at V and 0 bases at J, with 10 bases in the middle.

This clone was recorded a few times. The V gene is TRBV4-1, the J gene TRBJ1-4, with 8 positions matching TRBD1. Germline loops: CDR1 MGHRA, CDR2 YSYEKL. The trim removed 4 bases at V and 2 bases at J, leaving 6 bases unmatched. CDR3 length: 16 amino acids. The chain's CDR3 is CASSLLQGVTNEKLFF. As DNA, the CDR3 is TGCGCCAGCAGCCTGCTACAGGGGGTCACTAATGAAAAACTGTTTTTT.

The chain employs TRBV27 and TRBJ2-7; 12 nucleotides line up with TRBD2. The germline V gene has CDR1 MNHEY and CDR2 SMNVEV (reference sequence). The CDR3 runs to 17 residues. Trimming took 4 bases from V and 4 from J; bases not matched to a gene: 11. The CDR3 protein is CASSSLLLAGGEYEQYF. Here the CDR3 DNA reads TGTGCCAGCAGTTCGCTCCTACTAGCGGGGGGCGAGTACGAGCAGTACTTC.

This clone was recorded only once. The V call is TRBV6-5, the J call TRBJ2-7, with 8 bases aligning to TRBD1. V dropped 10 bases and J dropped 5; count of bases not matched to a gene: 7. Looked up from germline, CDR1 is MNHEY and CDR2 is SVGAGI. The CDR3 consists of 12 residues. CDR3 nucleotide sequence: TGTGCCATAGGACAGGGCCAGGACGAGCAGTACTTC. Its protein product is CAIGQGQDEQYF.

The rearrangement uses TRBV5-1 and TRBJ2-7; 10 bases fit TRBD2. The CDR3 runs to 18 residues. Germline V gene lookup returns CDR1 SGHRS and CDR2 YFSETQ. The V and J ends lost 2 bases and 2 bases, in that order; junction bases with no gene match: 13. In nucleotides, the CDR3 is TGCGCCAGCAGCTTTAGTAGCGGGGGGCTTTCTTTCCCCTACGAGCAGTACTTC. Translated, it gives CASSFSSGGLSFPYEQYF.

The chain recombines TRBV28 with TRBJ1-6; a possible D gene is TRBD1 (6 bases). The germline gives CDR1 MDHEN, CDR2 SYDVKM. V lost 6 bases and J lost 1, with 7 bases in between. CDR3 length: 14 amino acids. CDR3 nucleotides: TGTGCCAGCAGGCAGGGGTCCTATAATTCACCCCTCCACTTT. Translating gives CASRQGSYNSPLHF.

The chain is built from TRBV6-5 and TRBJ1-1, with 9 positions matching TRBD1. This CDR3 comprises 14 residues. Unmatched junction bases numbered 8, after V lost 7 bases and J lost 5 bases. Germline values: CDR1 MNHEY, CDR2 SVGAGI. As DNA, the CDR3 is TGTGCCAGCATCACAGGGGGCGGGTTAACTGAAGCTTTCTTT. Translating gives CASITGGGLTEAFF.

The chain joins TRBV12-3 or TRBV12-4 to TRBJ1-4; maybe TRBD1 (5 bases). This CDR3 is 12 amino acids long. V was pared by 6 bases and J by 10 bases, with 12 bases between. CDR3 in amino acids: CASRPYTGKLFF. As DNA, the CDR3 is TGTGCCAGCAGACCCTATACAGGAAAACTGTTTTTT.

The rearrangement uses TRBV2 and TRBJ2-7; D is ambiguous. The germline CDR1 and CDR2 sequences are SNHLY and FYNNEI. This CDR3 contains 14 residues. Trimming removed 0 bases at V and 5 bases at J, with 11 bases between. CDR3 sequence: CASSEAEFRDEQYF. The DNA for the CDR3 is TGTGCCAGCAGTGAAGCGGAGTTTCGAGACGAGCAGTACTTC.

This chain links TRBV5-4 with TRBJ2-5; TRBD2 aligns across 11 bases. V lost 0 bases and J lost 0; bases outside the gene matches: 1. This CDR3 has 16 residues. Per germline, CDR1 SGHNT and CDR2 YYREEE (reference sequence). In DNA, the CDR3 is TGTGCCAGCAGCTTGGGACTAGCGGGGCACCAAGAGACCCAGTACTTC. Protein product: CASSLGLAGHQETQYF.

In regard to this clone: Other DNA sequences within the sample encode an identical CDR3. The CDR3 reads CASSQALTGNTGELFF. In DNA form, the CDR3 reads TGTGCCAGCAGCCAAGCGTTGACGGGGAACACCGGGGAGCTGTTTTTT. This chain uses TRBV3-1 (or the pseudogene TRBV3-2) with TRBJ2-2; no reliable D call. V lost 1 base and J 1 base, leaving 10 bases between the germline ends. The CDR3 is 16 amino acids. Germline V lookup: CDR1 LGHDT, CDR2 YNNKEL (reference sequence).

The chain recombines TRBV4-1 with TRBJ2-3; possible D gene TRBD2, 6 bases. The CDR3 extends over 17 amino acids. V was clipped by 4 bases and J by 1 base, with 18 bases between them. Germline CDR1 reads MGHRA; CDR2 reads YSYEKL. This CDR3 is CASSPTHGGSGTDTQYF. Here the CDR3 DNA reads TGCGCCAGCAGCCCGACCCATGGGGGGTCTGGCACAGATACGCAGTATTTT.